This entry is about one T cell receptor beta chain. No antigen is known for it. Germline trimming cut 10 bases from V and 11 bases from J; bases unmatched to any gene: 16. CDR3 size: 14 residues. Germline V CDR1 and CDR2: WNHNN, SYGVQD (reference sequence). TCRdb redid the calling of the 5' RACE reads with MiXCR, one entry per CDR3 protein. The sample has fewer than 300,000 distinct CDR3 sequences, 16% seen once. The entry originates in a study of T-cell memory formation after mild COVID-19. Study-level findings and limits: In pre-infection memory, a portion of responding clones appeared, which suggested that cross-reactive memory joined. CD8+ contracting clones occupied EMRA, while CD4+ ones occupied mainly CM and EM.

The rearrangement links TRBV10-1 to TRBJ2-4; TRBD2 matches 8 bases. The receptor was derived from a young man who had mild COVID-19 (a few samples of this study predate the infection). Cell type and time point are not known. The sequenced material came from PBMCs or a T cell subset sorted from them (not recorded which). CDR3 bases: TGCGCCACCCGCCCCGGACTAGCCCAGGAAGTTCAGTACTTC. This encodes CATRPGLAQEVQYF.